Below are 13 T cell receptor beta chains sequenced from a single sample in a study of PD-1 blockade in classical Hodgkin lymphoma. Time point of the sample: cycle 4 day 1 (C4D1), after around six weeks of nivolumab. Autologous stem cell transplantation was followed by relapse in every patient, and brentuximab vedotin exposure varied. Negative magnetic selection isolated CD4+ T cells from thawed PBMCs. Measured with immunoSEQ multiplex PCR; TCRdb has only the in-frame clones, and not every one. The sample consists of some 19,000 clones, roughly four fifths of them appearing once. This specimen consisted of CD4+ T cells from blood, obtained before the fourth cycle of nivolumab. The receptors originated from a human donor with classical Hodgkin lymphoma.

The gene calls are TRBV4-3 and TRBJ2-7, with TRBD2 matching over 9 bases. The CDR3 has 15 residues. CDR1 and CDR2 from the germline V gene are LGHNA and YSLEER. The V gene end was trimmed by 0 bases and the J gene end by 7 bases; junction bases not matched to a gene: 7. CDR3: CASSQDPSLAGEQYF. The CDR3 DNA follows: TGCGCCAGCAGCCAAGATCCGTCCCTAGCGGGAGAGCAGTACTTC.

The CDR3 sequence: CASSPGGDGNTIYF. The CDR3, as DNA: TGCGCCAGCAGCCCCGGGGGGGACGGAAACACCATATATTTT. The chain combines TRBV5-1 with TRBJ1-3; TRBD1 is a possible D gene (5 bases). Per the germline V gene, CDR1 is SGHRS and CDR2 is YFSETQ. With 4 bases removed from V and 4 bases from J, the gap between germline ends came to 12 bases. The CDR3 sequence is 14 residues long.

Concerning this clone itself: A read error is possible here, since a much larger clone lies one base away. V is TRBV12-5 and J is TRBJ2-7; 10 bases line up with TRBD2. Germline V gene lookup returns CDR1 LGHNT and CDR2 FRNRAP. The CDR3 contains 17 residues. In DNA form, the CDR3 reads TGTGCTAGTGATTTGGTACCCAGCGGGAGGGCCCTATACGAGCAGTACTTC. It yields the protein CASDLVPSGRALYEQYF.

The CDR3 DNA sequence: TGTGCCAGCAGTGGTGGGACAGGGGGGAGCTACGAGCAGTACTTC. Protein sequence: CASSGGTGGSYEQYF. V usage is TRBV6-5 and J usage is TRBJ2-5; 11 bases are shared with TRBD1. The J call may be in error: the DNA end matches TRBJ2-7 better. Germline assignment: CDR1 MNHEY and CDR2 SVGAGI. CDR3 length equals 15 residues.

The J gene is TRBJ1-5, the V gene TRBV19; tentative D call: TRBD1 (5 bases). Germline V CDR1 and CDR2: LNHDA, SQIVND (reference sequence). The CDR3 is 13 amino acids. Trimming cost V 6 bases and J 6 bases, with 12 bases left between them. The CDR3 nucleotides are TGTGCCAGTAGGGGACGGGGAGGTCAGCCCCAGCATTTT. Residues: CASRGRGGQPQHF.

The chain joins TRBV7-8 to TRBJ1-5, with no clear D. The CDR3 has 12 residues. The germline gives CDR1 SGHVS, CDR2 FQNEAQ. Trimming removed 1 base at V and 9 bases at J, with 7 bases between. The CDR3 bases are TGTGCCAGCAGCTTAGGGCCATCGCCCCAGCATTTT. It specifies CASSLGPSPQHF.

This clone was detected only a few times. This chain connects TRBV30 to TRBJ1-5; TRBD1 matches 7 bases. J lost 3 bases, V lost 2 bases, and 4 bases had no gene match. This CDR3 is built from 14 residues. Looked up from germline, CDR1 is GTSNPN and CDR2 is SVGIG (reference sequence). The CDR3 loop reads CAWSRGQYNQPQHF. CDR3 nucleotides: TGTGCCTGGAGTAGGGGACAGTACAATCAGCCCCAGCATTTT.

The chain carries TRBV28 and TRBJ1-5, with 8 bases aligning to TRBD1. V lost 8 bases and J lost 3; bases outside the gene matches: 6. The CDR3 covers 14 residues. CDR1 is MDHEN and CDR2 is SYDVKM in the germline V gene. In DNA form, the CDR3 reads TGTGCCAGCGGGTTGACAGGGGACAATCAGCCCCAGCATTTT. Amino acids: CASGLTGDNQPQHF.

The CDR3 reads CASVPGRGANVLTF. CDR3 bases: TGTGCCAGCGTGCCCGGTCGTGGGGCCAACGTCCTGACTTTC. The V and J genes are TRBV5-6 and TRBJ2-6; no definite D call. The CDR3 extends over 14 amino acids. V was cut by 7 bases and J by 3 bases, with 11 bases left in between. CDR1 and CDR2 (germline): SGHDT, YYEEEE.

CDR3 sequence: CASSDRDRNTIYF. The CDR3 DNA reads as TGTGCCAGCAGCGACCGGGACAGGAACACCATATATTTT. The V and J genes are TRBV9 and TRBJ1-3, with 8 positions matching TRBD1. The CDR3 sequence is 13 residues long. With 3 bases clipped from V and 7 bases from J, the junction kept 3 bases outside the gene matches. Per the germline V gene, CDR1 is SGDLS and CDR2 is YYNGEE.

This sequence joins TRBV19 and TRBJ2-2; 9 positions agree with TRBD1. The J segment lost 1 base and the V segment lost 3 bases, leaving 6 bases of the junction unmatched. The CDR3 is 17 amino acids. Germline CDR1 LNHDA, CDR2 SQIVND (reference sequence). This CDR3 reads CASSIRRTGVNTGELFF. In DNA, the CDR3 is TGTGCCAGTAGTATCCGGAGGACAGGGGTGAACACCGGGGAGCTGTTTTTT.

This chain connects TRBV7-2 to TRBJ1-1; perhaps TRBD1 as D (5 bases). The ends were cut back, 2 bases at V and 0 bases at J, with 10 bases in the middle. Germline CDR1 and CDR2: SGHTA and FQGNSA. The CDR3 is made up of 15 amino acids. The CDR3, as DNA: TGTGCCAGCAGCTTACAATCAGGGCTGAACACTGAAGCTTTCTTT. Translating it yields CASSLQSGLNTEAFF.

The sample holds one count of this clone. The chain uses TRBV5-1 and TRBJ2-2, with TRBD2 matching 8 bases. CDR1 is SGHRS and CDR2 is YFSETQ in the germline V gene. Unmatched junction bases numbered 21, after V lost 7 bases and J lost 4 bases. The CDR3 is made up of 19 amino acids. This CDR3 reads CASAGGSGGPGGGTGELFF. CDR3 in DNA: TGCGCCAGCGCGGGTGGCAGCGGGGGTCCGGGCGGTGGCACCGGGGAGCTGTTTTTT.